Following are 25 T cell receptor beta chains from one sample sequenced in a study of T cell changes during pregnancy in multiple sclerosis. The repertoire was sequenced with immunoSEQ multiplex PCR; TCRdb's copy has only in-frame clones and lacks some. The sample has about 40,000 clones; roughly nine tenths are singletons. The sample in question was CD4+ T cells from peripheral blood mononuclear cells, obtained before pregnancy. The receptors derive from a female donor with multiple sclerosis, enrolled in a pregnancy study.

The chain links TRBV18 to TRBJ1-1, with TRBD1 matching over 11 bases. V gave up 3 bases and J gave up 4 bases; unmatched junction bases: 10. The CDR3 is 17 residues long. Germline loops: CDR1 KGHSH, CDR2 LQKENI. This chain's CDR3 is CASSPLGQGAFFTEAFF. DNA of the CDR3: TGTGCCAGCTCACCTCTTGGACAGGGGGCGTTTTTCACTGAAGCTTTCTTT.

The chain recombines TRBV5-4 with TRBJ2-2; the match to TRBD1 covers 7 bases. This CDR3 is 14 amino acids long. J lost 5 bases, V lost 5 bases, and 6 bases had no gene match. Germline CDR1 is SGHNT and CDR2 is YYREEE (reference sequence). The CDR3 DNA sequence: TGTGCCAGCAGTAGGGACAGTAGTACCGGGGAGCTGTTTTTT. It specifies CASSRDSSTGELFF.

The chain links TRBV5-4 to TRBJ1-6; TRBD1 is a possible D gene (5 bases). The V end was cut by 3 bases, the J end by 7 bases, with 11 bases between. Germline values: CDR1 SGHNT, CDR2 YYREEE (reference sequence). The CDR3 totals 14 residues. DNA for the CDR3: TGTGCCAGCAGCTCGGGGGTGGGAAATTCACCCCTCCACTTT. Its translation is CASSSGVGNSPLHF.

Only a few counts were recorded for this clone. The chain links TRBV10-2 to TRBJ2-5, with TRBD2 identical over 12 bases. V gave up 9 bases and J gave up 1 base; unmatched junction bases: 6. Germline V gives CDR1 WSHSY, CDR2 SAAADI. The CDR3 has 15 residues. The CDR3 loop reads CASSLAGGPQETQYF. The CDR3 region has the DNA TGCGCCAGTAGCCTAGCGGGAGGGCCCCAAGAGACCCAGTACTTC.

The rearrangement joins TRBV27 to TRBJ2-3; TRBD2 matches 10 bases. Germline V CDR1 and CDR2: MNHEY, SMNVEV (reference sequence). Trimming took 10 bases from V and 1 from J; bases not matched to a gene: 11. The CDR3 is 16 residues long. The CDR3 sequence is CATTKGTSVGTDTQYF. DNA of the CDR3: TGTGCCACCACAAAGGGGACTAGCGTTGGCACAGATACGCAGTATTTT.

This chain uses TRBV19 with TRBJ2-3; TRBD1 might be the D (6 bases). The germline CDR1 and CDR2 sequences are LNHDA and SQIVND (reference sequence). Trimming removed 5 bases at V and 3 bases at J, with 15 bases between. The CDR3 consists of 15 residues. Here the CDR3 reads CASSLRGSGTDTQYF. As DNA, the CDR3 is TGTGCCAGTAGTTTAAGGGGGAGCGGTACAGATACGCAGTATTTT.

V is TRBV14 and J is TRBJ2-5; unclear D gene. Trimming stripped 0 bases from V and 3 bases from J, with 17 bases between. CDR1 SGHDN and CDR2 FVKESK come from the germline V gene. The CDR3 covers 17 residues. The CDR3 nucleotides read TGTGCCAGCAGCCAAGATCATAAACTTCTCCCCAAAGAGACCCAGTACTTC. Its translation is CASSQDHKLLPKETQYF.

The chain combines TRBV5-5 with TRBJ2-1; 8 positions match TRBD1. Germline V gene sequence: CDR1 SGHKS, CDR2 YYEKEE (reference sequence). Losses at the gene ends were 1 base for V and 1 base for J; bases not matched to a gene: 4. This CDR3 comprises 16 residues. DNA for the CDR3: TGTGCCAGCAGCTTGAACGGACAGGGTTCCTACAATGAGCAGTTCTTC. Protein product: CASSLNGQGSYNEQFF.

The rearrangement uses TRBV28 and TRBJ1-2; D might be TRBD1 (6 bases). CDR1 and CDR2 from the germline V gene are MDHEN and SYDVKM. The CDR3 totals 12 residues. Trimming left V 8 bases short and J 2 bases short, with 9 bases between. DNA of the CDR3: TGTGCCAGCCGAACAGGGAACTATGGCTACACCTTC. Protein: CASRTGNYGYTF.

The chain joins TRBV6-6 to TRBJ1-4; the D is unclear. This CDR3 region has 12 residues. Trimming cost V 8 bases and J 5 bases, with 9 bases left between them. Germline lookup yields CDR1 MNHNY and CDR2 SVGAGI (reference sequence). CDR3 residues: CASWEGNEKLFF. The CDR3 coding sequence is TGTGCCAGCTGGGAGGGAAATGAAAAACTGTTTTTT.

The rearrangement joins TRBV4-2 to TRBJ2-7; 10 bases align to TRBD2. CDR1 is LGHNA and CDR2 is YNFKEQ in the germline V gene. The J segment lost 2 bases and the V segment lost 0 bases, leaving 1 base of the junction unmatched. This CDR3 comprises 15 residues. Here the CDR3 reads CASSQELAGPYEQYF. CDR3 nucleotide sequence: TGTGCCAGCAGCCAAGAACTAGCGGGACCCTACGAGCAGTACTTC.

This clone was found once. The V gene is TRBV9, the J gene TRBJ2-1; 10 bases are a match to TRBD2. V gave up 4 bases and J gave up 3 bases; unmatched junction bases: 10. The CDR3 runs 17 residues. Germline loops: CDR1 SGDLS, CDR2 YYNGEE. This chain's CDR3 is CASSPKGSSGGYNEQFF. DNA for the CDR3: TGTGCCAGCAGCCCGAAGGGGTCTAGCGGGGGCTACAATGAGCAGTTCTTC.

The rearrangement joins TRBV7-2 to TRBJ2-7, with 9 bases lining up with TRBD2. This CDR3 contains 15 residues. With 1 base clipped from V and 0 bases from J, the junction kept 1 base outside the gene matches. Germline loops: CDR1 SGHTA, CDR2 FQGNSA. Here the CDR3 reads CASSLEAGGSYEQYF. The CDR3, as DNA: TGTGCCAGCAGCTTAGAAGCGGGAGGCTCCTACGAGCAGTACTTC.

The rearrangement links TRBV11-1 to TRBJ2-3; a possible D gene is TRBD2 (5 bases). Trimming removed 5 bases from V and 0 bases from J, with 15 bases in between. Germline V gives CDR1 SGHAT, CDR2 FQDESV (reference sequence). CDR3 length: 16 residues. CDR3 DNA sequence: TGTGCCAGCAGCCCCACCCCGGGGTCGAGCACAGATACGCAGTATTTT. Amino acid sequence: CASSPTPGSSTDTQYF.

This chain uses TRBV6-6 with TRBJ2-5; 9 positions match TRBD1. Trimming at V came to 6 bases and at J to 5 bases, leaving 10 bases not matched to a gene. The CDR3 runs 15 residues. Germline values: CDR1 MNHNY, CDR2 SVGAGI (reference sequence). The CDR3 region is CASSITGGVGETQYF. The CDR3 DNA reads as TGTGCCAGCAGCATAACAGGGGGCGTCGGCGAGACCCAGTACTTC.

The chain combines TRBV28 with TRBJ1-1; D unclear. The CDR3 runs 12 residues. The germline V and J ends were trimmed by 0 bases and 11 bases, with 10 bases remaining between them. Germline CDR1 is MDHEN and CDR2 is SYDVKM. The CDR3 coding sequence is TGTGCCAGCAGTTTATGGTCCCGAGAGGCTTTCTTT. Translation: CASSLWSREAFF. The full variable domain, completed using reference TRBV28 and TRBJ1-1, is DVKVTQSSRYLVKRTGEKVFLECVQDMDHENMFWYRQDPGLGLRLIYFSYDVKMKEKGDIPEGYSVSREKKERFSLILESASTNQTSMYLCASSLWSREAFFGQGTRLTVV.

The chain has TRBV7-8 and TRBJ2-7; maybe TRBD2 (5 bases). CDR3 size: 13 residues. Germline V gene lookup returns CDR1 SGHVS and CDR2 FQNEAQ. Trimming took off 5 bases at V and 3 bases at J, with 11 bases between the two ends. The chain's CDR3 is CASSRTRNYEQYF. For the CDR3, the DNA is TGTGCCAGCAGCCGTACTAGAAACTACGAGCAGTACTTC.

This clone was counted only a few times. The CDR3 region has the DNA TGTGCCAGCAGCTTCTGGGCAGGGGGCTCCGAGCAGTTCTTC. Protein: CASSFWAGGSEQFF. The chain recombines TRBV7-2 with TRBJ2-1; TRBD1 agrees at 8 bases. Losses at the gene ends were 3 bases for V and 10 bases for J; bases not matched to a gene: 8. Per germline, CDR1 SGHTA and CDR2 FQGNSA. This CDR3 contains 14 residues. The variable domain in full, with the rest retrieved from reference TRBV7-2 and TRBJ2-1, is GAGVSQSPSNKVTEKGKDVELRCDPISGHTALYWYRQSLGQGLEFLIYFQGNSAPDKSGLPSDRFSAERTGGSVSTLTIQRTQQEDSAVYLCASSFWAGGSEQFFGPGTRLTVL.

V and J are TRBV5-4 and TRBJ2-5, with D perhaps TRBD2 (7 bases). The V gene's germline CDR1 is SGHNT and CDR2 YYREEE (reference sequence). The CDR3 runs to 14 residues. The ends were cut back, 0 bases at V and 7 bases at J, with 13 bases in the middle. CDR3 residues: CASSLAGGPGTQYF. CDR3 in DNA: TGTGCCAGCAGCTTGGCCGGGGGGCCGGGGACCCAGTACTTC.

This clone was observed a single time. CDR3 DNA sequence: TGTGCCTCCCTAGCCGGACAGGAGTACACAGATACGCAGTATTTT. Amino acid sequence: CASLAGQEYTDTQYF. This chain uses TRBV7-9 with TRBJ2-3; 7 bases map to TRBD1. The trim removed 11 bases at V and 2 bases at J, leaving 13 bases unmatched. Looked up from germline, CDR1 is SEHNR and CDR2 is FQNEAQ (reference sequence). The CDR3 is 15 residues long.

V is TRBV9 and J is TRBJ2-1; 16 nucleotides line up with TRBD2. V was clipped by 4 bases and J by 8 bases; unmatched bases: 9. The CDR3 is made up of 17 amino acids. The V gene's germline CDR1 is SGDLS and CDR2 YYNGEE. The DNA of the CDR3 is TGTGCCAGCAGCCCGGGGACTAGCGGGAGGGCCGGCGATGAGCAGTTCTTC. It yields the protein CASSPGTSGRAGDEQFF.

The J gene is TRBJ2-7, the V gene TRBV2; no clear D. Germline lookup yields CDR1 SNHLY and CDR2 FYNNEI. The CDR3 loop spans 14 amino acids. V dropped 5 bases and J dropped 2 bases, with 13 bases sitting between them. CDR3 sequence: CASSTPGLPYEQYF. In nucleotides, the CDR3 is TGTGCCAGCAGTACCCCCGGGTTGCCCTACGAGCAGTACTTC.

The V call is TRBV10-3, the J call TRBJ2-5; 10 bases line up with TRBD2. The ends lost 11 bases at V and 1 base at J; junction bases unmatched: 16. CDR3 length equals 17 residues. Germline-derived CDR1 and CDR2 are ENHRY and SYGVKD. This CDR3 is CAYWEGSKREGQETQYF. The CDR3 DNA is TGTGCCTACTGGGAGGGGTCCAAGCGGGAGGGCCAAGAGACCCAGTACTTC.

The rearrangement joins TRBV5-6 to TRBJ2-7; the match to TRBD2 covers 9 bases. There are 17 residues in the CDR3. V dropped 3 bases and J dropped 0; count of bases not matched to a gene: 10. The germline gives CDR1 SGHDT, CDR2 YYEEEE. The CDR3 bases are TGTGCCAGCAGCTCCCGATTAGCGGGAGCGAGCTCCTACGAGCAGTACTTC. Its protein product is CASSSRLAGASSYEQYF.

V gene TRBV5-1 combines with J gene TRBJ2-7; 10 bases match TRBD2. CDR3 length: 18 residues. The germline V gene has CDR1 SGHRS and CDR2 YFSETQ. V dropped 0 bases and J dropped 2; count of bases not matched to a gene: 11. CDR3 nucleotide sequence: TGCGCCAGCAGCTTGGCGCCGGGAACTAGCGGGAAAGCCTACGAGCAGTACTTC. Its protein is CASSLAPGTSGKAYEQYF. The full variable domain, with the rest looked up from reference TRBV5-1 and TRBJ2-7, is KAGVTQTPRYLIKTRGQQVTLSCSPISGHRSVSWYQQTPGQGLQFLFEYFSETQRNKGNFPGRFSGRQFSNSRSEMNVSTLELGDSALYLCASSLAPGTSGKAYEQYFGPGTRLTVT.